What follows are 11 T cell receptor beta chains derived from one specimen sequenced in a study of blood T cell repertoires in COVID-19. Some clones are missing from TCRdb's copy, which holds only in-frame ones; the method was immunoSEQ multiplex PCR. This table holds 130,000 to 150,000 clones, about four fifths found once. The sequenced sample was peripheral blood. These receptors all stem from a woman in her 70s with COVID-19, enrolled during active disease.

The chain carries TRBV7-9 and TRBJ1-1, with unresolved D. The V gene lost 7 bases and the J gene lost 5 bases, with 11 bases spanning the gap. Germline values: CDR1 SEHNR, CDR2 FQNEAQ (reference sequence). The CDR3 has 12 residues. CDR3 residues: CASTLVVTEAFF. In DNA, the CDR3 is TGTGCCAGCACCCTAGTCGTAACTGAAGCTTTCTTT.

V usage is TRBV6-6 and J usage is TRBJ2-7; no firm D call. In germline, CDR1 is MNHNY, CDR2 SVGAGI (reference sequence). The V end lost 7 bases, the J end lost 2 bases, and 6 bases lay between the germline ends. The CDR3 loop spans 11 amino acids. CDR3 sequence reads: CASKRAYEQYF. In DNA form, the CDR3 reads TGTGCCAGCAAAAGAGCCTACGAGCAGTACTTC.

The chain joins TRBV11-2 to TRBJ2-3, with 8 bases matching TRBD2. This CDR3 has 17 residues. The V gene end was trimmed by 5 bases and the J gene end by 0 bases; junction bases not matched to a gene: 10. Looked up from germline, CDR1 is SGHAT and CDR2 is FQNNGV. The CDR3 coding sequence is TGTGCCAGCAGCCCCCGCGGAGCGGGGGAGAGCACAGATACGCAGTATTTT. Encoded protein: CASSPRGAGESTDTQYF.

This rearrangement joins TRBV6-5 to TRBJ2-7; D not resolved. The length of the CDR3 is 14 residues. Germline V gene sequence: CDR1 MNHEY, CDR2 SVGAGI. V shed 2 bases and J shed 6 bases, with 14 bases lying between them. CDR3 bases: TGTGCCAGCAGTTACAAGAGCATGATAGCCGAGCAGTACTTC. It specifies CASSYKSMIAEQYF.

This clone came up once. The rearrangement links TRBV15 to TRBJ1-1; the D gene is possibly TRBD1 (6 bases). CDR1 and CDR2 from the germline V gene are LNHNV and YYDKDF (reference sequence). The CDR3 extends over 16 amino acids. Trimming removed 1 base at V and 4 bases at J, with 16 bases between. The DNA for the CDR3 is TGTGCCACCAGCAGAGGGGACAACCTGGGCGGCACTGAAGCTTTCTTT. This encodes CATSRGDNLGGTEAFF.

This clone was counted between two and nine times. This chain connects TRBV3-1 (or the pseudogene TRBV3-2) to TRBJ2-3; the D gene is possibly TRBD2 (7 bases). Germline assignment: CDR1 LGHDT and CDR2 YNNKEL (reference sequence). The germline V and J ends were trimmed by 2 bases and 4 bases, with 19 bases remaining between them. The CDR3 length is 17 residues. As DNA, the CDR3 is TGTGCCAGCAGCCAAAGGCTCGCGGGGGCCGTGGCAGATACGCAGTATTTT. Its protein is CASSQRLAGAVADTQYF.

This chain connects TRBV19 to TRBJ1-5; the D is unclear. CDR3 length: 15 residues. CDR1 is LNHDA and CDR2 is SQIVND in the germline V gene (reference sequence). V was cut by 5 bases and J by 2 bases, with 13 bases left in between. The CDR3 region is CASSPMGRGNQPQHF. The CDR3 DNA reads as TGTGCCAGTAGTCCTATGGGGAGGGGCAATCAGCCCCAGCATTTT.

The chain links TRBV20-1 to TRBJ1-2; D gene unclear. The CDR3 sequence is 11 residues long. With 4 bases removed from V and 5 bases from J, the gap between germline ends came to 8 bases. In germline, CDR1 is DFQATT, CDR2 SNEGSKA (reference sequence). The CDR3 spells CSAKIIYGYTF. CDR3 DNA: TGCAGTGCTAAAATTATTTATGGCTACACCTTC.

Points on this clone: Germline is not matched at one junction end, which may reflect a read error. This CDR3 is CASTLAGGMETQYF. The CDR3 DNA reads TGTGCCAGCACCTTAGCGGGGGGAATGGAGACCCAGTACTTC. The V call is TRBV11-2, the J call TRBJ2-5; 10 bases agree with TRBD2. CDR1 SGHAT and CDR2 FQNNGV come from the germline V gene. The CDR3 is 14 residues long.

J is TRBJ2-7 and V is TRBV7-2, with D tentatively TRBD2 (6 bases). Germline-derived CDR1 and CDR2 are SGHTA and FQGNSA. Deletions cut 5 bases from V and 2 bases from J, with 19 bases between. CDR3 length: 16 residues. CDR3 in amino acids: CASSLGSGGTTYEQYF. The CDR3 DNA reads TGTGCCAGCAGCCTTGGTAGTGGGGGGACGACCTACGAGCAGTACTTC.

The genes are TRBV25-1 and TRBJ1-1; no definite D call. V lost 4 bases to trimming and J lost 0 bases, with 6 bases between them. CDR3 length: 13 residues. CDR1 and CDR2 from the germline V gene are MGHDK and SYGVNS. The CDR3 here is CASSGDMNTEAFF. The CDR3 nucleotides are TGTGCCAGCAGTGGAGACATGAACACTGAAGCTTTCTTT. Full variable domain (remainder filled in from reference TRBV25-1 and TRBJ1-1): EADIYQTPRYLVIGTGKKITLECSQTMGHDKMYWYQQDPGMELHLIHYSYGVNSTEKGDLSSESTVSRIRTEHFPLTLESARPSHTSQYLCASSGDMNTEAFFGQGTRLTVV.